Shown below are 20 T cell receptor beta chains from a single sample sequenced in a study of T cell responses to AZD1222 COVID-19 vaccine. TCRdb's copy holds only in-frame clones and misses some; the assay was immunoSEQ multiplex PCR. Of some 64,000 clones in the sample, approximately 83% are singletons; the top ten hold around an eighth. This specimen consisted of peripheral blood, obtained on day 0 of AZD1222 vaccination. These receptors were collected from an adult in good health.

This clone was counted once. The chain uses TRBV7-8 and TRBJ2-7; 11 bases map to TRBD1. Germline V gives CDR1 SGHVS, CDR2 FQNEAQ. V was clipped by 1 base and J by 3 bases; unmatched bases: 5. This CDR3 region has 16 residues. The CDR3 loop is CASSLGTGGAFYEQYF. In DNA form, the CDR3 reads TGTGCCAGCAGCTTAGGGACAGGGGGCGCTTTCTACGAGCAGTACTTC.

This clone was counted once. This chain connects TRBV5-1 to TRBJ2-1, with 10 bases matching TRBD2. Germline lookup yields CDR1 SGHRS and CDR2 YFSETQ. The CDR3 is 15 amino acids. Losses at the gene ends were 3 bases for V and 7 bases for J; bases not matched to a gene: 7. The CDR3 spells CASSSLAGSMNEQFF. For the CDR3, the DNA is TGCGCCAGCAGCTCACTAGCGGGGTCAATGAATGAGCAGTTCTTC.

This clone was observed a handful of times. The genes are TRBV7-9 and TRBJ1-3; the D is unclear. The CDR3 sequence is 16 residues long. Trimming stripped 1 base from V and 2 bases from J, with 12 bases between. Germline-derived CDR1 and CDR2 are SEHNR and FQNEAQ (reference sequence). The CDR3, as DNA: TGTGCCAGCAGCTTAGAGGTGGCCCTAACTGGAAACACCATATATTTT. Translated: CASSLEVALTGNTIYF. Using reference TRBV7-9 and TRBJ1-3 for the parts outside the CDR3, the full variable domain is DTGVSQNPRHKITKRGQNVTFRCDPISEHNRLYWYRQTLGQGPEFLTYFQNEAQLEKSRLLSDRFSAERPKGSFSTLEIQRTEQGDSAMYLCASSLEVALTGNTIYFGEGSWLTVV.

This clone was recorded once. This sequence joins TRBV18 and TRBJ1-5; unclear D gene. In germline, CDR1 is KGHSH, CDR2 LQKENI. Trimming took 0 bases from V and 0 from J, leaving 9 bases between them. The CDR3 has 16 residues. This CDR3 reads CASSPPGRPSNQPQHF. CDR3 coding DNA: TGTGCCAGCTCACCACCGGGGAGACCTAGCAATCAGCCCCAGCATTTT.

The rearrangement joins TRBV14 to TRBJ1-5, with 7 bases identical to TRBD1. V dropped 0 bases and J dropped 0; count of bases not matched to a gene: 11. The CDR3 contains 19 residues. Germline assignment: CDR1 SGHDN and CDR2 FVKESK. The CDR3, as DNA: TGTGCCAGCAGCCAAGATCGTGGCAGGGGGAATTATAGCAATCAGCCCCAGCATTTT. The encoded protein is CASSQDRGRGNYSNQPQHF.

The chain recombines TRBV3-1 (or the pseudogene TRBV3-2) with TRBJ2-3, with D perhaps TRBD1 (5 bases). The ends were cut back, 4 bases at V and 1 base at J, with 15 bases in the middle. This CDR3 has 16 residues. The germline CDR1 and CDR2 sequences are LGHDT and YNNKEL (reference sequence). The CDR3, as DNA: TGTGCCAGCAGCCCACTTCTAGGGGTGGGCACAGATACGCAGTATTTT. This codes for CASSPLLGVGTDTQYF.

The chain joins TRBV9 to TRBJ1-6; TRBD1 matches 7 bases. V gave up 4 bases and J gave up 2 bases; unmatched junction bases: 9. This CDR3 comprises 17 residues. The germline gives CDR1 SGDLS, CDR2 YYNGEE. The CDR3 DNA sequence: TGTGCCAGCAGCCTCAGGGACAGCCTGACCTATAATTCACCCCTCCACTTT. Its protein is CASSLRDSLTYNSPLHF.

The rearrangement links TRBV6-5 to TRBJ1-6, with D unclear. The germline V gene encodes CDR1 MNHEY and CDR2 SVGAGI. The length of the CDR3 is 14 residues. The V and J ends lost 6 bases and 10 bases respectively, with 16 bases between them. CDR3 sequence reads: CASSRTHSDSPLHF. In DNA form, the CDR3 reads TGTGCCAGCAGCCGCACCCATTCGGACTCACCCCTCCACTTT.

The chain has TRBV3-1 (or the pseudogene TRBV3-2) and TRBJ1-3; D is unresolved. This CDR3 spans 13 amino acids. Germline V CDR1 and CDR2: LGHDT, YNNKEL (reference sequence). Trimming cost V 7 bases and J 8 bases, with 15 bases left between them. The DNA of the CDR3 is TGTGCCAGCACCCCCAGGTTCGTGGACACCATATATTTT. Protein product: CASTPRFVDTIYF.

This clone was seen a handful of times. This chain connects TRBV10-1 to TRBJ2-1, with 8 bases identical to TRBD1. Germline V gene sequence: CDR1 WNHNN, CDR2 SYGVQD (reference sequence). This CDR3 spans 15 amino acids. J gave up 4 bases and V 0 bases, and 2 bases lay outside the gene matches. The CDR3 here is CASSESTGGYNEQFF. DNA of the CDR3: TGCGCCAGCAGTGAGTCAACAGGGGGGTACAATGAGCAGTTCTTC.

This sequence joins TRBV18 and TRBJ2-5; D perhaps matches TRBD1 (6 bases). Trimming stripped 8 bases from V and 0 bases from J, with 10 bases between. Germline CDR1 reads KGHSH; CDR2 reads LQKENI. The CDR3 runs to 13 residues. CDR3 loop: CASHRENQETQYF. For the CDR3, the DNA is TGTGCCAGCCACAGGGAAAACCAAGAGACCCAGTACTTC.

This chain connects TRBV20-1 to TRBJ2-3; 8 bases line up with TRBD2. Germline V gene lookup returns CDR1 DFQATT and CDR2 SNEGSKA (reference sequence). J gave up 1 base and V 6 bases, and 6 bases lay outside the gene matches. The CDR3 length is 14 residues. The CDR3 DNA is TGCAGTGCGAGTAGCGGGGACGGCACAGATACGCAGTATTTT. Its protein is CSASSGDGTDTQYF.

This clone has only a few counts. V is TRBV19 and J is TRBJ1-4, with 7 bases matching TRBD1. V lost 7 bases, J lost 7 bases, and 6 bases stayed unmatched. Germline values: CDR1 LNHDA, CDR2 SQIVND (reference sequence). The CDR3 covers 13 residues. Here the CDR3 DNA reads TGTGCCAGTACAAAGGGGGCAGTTGAAAAACTGTTTTTT. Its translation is CASTKGAVEKLFF.

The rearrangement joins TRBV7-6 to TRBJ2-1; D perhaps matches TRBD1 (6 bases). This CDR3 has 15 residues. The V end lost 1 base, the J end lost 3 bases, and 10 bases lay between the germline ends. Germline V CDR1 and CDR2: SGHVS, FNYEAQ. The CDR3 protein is CASSLEGDNYNEQFF. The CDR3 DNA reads TGTGCCAGCAGCTTAGAGGGGGACAACTACAATGAGCAGTTCTTC.

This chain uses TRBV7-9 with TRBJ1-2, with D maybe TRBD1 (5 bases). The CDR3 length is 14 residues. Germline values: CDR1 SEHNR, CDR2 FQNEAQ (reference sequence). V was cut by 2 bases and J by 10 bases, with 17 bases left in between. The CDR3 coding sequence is TGTGCCAGCAGCTTACTGGGGGATTACTCGAACTACACCTTC. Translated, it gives CASSLLGDYSNYTF.

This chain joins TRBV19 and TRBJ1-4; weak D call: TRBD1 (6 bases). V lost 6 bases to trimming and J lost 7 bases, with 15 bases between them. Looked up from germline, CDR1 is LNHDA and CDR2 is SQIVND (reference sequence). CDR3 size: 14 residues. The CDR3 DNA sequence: TGTGCCAGTAGCCGTCAGGGGCGGGGTGAAAAACTGTTTTTT. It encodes CASSRQGRGEKLFF.

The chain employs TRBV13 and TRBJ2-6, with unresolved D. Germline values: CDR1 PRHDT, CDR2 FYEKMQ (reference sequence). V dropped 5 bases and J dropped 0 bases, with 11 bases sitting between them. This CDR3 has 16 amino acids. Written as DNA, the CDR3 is TGTGCCAGCAGCCCCCTGGGAAGCTCTGGGGCCAACGTCCTGACTTTC. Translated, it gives CASSPLGSSGANVLTF.

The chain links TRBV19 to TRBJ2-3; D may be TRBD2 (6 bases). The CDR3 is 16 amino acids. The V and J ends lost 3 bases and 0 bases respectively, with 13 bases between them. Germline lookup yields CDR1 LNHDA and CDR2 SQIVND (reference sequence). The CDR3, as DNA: TGTGCCAGTAGTATCGGCAGCGGGCTTAGCACAGATACGCAGTATTTT. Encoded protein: CASSIGSGLSTDTQYF.

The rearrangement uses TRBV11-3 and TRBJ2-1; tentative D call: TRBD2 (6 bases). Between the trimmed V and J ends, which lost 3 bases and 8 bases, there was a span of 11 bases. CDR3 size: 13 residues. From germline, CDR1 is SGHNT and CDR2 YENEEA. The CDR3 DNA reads TGTGCCAGCAGCTTTCCGGGGGAGGATGAGCAGTTCTTC. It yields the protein CASSFPGEDEQFF.

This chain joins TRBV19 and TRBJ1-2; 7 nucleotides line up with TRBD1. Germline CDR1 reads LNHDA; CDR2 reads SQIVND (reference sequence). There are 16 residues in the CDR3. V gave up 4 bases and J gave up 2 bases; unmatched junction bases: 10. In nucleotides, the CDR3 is TGTGCCAGTAGTAGGGACAGCCTCCACCTCAACTATGGCTACACCTTC. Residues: CASSRDSLHLNYGYTF.